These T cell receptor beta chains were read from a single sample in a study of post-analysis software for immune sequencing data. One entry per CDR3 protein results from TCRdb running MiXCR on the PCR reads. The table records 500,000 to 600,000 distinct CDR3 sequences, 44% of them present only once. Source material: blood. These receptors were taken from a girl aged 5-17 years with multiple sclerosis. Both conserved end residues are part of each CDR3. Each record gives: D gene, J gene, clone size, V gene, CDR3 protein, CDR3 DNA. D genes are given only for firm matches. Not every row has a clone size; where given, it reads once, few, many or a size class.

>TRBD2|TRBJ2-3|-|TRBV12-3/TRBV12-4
CASSLKPSGNTDTQYF
TGTGCCAGCAGTTTAAAGCCTAGCGGAAACACAGATACGCAGTATTTT
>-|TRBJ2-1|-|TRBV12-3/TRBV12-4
CASSPLVRGIDNEQFF
TGTGCCAGCAGTCCCCTAGTCAGAGGGATCGACAATGAGCAGTTCTTC
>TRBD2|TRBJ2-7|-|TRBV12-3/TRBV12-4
CASSSGLAGSSYEQYF
TGTGCCAGCAGTTCCGGACTAGCGGGAAGCTCCTACGAGCAGTACTTC
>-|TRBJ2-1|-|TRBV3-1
CASSQGVGVSHEGQFF
TGTGCCAGCAGCCAAGGTGTGGGAGTCTCCCACGAGGGGCAGTTCTTC
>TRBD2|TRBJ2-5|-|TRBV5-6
CASSSVWLAGVTETQYF
TGTGCCAGCAGCTCCGTTTGGCTAGCGGGAGTAACAGAGACCCAGTACTTC
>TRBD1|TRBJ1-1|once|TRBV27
CTSSLSRTGGNTEAFF
TGTACCAGCAGTTTATCCCGGACAGGGGGAAACACTGAAGCTTTCTTT
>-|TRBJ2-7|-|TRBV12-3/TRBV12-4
CASSYSSYNEQYF
TGTGCCAGCAGTTATAGCTCCTACAATGAGCAGTACTTC
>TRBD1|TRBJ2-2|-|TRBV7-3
CASSRTGFTGELFF
TGTGCCAGCAGCCGGACAGGGTTCACCGGGGAGTTGTTTTTT
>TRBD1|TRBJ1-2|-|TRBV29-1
CSVRQGPYGYTF
TGCAGCGTGAGACAGGGCCCCTATGGCTACACCTTC
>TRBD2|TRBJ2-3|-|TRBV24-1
CATSDPGTSGASGTQYF
TGTGCCACCAGTGACCCTGGGACTAGCGGTGCGTCCGGTACGCAGTATTTT